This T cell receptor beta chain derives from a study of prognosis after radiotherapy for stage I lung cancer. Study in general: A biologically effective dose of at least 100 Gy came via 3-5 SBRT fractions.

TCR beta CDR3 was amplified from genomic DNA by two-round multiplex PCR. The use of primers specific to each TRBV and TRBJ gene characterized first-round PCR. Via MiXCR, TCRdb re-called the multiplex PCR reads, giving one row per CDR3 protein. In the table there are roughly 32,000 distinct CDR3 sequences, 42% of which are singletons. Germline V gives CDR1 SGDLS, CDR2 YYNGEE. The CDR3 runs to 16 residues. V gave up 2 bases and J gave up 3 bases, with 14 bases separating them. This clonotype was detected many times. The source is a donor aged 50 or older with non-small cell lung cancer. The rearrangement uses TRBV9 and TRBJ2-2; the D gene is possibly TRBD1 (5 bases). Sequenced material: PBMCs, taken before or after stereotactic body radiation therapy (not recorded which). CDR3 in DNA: TGTGCCAGCAGCGTCCAAGCAGGGCAGGACACCGGGGAGCTGTTTTTT. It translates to CASSVQAGQDTGELFF.